These 20 T cell receptor beta chains share one sample of origin, sequenced in a study of CD8 T cells in ankylosing spondylitis (dated by TCRdb to the late 2010s). On the study overall, not on this receptor specifically: A TCR beta motif of several highly homologous amino acid variants appeared characteristic of blood from ankylosing spondylitis patients.

The antigens these receptors bind are not known. Libraries were constructed by 5' RACE. Sequencing relied on an Illumina HiSeq 2500. In-frame beta chains were kept once TCRdb had trimmed the public reads at Q25 with fastp and called clones with MiXCR. CDR3 protein sequences are deduplicated, and each keeps its most common genes and DNA. In all, the sample holds approximately 300,000 distinct CDR3 sequences, and approximately 8% of those were seen once. The top ten clones comprise approximately 14% of the sample. Sequenced sample: blood, either unsorted or a sorted T cell fraction (not recorded which). The source of these receptors is a male donor with ankylosing spondylitis.

The chain links TRBV7-9 to TRBJ2-1, with D tentatively TRBD1 (5 bases). CDR1 and CDR2 from the germline V gene are SEHNR and FQNEAQ (reference sequence). The V end lost 5 bases, the J end lost 4 bases, and 15 bases lay between the germline ends. The CDR3 sequence is 15 residues long. CDR3 coding DNA: TGTGCCAGCAGCCCTCACATGACAGTGTACAATGAGCAGTTCTTC. Amino acids: CASSPHMTVYNEQFF.

This clonotype turned up a few times. CDR3: CATSSGLAGLSYNEQFF. Here the CDR3 DNA reads TGTGCCACCAGTTCAGGACTAGCGGGACTCTCCTACAATGAGCAGTTCTTC. This chain uses TRBV24-1 with TRBJ2-1; 12 bases line up with TRBD2. The CDR3 runs 17 residues. Germline V lookup: CDR1 KGHDR, CDR2 SFDVKD. J was trimmed by 0 bases and V by 6 bases; bases with no gene match: 5.

This sequence joins TRBV9 and TRBJ1-5; TRBD1 might be the D (6 bases). The V and J ends lost 4 bases and 6 bases respectively, with 14 bases between them. Germline V CDR1 and CDR2: SGDLS, YYNGEE. The length of the CDR3 is 14 residues. CDR3 protein: CASSKTQGTQPQHF. As DNA, the CDR3 is TGTGCCAGCAGCAAGACCCAGGGGACTCAGCCCCAGCATTTT.

The chain combines TRBV6-5 with TRBJ2-1; TRBD2 aligns across 12 bases. The junction had 14 bases not matched to a gene; V was cut back by 1 base and J by 7 bases. The V gene's germline CDR1 is MNHEY and CDR2 SVGAGI. This CDR3 spans 19 amino acids. CDR3 bases: TGTGCCAGCAGTTACTTACCTTTCGCGACTAGCGGGAGAGGGAATGAGCAGTTCTTC. Translated, it gives CASSYLPFATSGRGNEQFF.

The J gene is TRBJ2-7, the V gene TRBV28, with D possibly TRBD2 on 6 matching bases. Deletions cut 3 bases from V and 6 bases from J, with 18 bases between. The CDR3 length is 15 residues. Per the germline V gene, CDR1 is MDHEN and CDR2 is SYDVKM. The CDR3 loop reads CASSFLFSGQLEQYF. CDR3 nucleotides: TGTGCCAGCAGTTTCCTTTTTAGCGGACAACTCGAGCAGTACTTC.

J is TRBJ2-7 and V is TRBV4-1; D unclear. The CDR3 is 11 residues long. CDR1 is MGHRA and CDR2 is YSYEKL in the germline V gene. With 0 bases removed from V and 5 bases from J, the gap between germline ends came to 2 bases. The CDR3 sequence: CASSQEDEQYF. In DNA form, the CDR3 reads TGCGCCAGCAGCCAAGAAGACGAGCAGTACTTC.

This chain uses TRBV7-2 with TRBJ2-7; the match to TRBD1 covers 11 bases. Germline CDR1 reads SGHTA; CDR2 reads FQGNSA. J lost 5 bases, V lost 5 bases, and 5 bases had no gene match. This CDR3 contains 14 residues. The CDR3 DNA sequence: TGTGCCAGCAGCCCCAGGACAGGGGGCGACGAGCAGTACTTC. Its translation is CASSPRTGGDEQYF. Supplemented by reference TRBV7-2 and TRBJ2-7, the full variable domain reads GAGVSQSPSNKVTEKGKDVELRCDPISGHTALYWYRQSLGQGLEFLIYFQGNSAPDKSGLPSDRFSAERTGGSVSTLTIQRTQQEDSAVYLCASSPRTGGDEQYFGPGTRLTVT.

The chain has TRBV4-2 and TRBJ2-1, with 13 bases identical to TRBD2. CDR1 and CDR2 (germline): LGHNA, YNFKEQ. This CDR3 contains 15 residues. The J segment lost 7 bases and the V segment lost 4 bases, leaving 4 bases of the junction unmatched. CDR3 nucleotide sequence: TGTGCCAGCAGCCGACTAGCGGGAGGAGGAAATGAGCAGTTCTTC. This encodes CASSRLAGGGNEQFF.

This clonotype appeared many times. J is TRBJ1-1 and V is TRBV25-1; D not resolved. Trimming stripped 6 bases from V and 7 bases from J, with 18 bases between. The germline CDR1 and CDR2 sequences are MGHDK and SYGVNS. This CDR3 comprises 14 residues. The CDR3 coding sequence is TGTGCCAGCAGCCCCCTTGGGGTTGGGAGTGAAGCTTTCTTT. This gives the protein CASSPLGVGSEAFF.

The sample holds a few counts of this clonotype. This chain connects TRBV28 to TRBJ2-5; TRBD2 aligns across 12 bases. Germline values: CDR1 MDHEN, CDR2 SYDVKM. The length of the CDR3 is 15 residues. J was trimmed by 3 bases and V by 4 bases; bases with no gene match: 3. The DNA for the CDR3 is TGTGCCAGCAGTTCCCGACTAGCGGGAGAAGAGACCCAGTACTTC. Protein: CASSSRLAGEETQYF.

This clonotype occurred a few times. The chain has TRBV12-3 or TRBV12-4 and TRBJ2-5, with 9 bases lining up with TRBD2. The CDR3 totals 15 residues. V was pared by 6 bases and J by 1 base, with 6 bases of the junction left unmatched. CDR3 region: CASSPLLAGQETQYF. The CDR3 coding sequence is TGTGCCAGCAGCCCCCTACTAGCGGGCCAAGAGACCCAGTACTTC.

The table lists this clonotype with a few counts. The chain is built from TRBV5-1 and TRBJ1-2, with D unresolved. Trimming pared 4 bases from V and 4 bases from J, leaving 23 bases between. Germline CDR1 is SGHRS and CDR2 is YFSETQ. CDR3 length: 17 residues. DNA for the CDR3: TGCGCCAGCAGCGTCCCCGGCAGCGTACCCCCCACCTATGGCTACACCTTC. Amino acid sequence: CASSVPGSVPPTYGYTF.

The rearrangement links TRBV9 to TRBJ2-7, with 10 bases aligning to TRBD2. CDR1 and CDR2 from the germline V gene are SGDLS and YYNGEE. After removal of 3 bases from V and 7 bases from J, the junction contained 10 bases not matched to a gene. CDR3 length: 15 residues. The CDR3 protein is CASSASGRALGEQYF. The CDR3 nucleotides read TGTGCCAGCAGCGCTAGCGGGAGAGCCCTGGGGGAGCAGTACTTC. Using reference TRBV9 and TRBJ2-7 for the parts outside the CDR3, the full variable domain is DSGVTQTPKHLITATGQRVTLRCSPRSGDLSVYWYQQSLDQGLQFLIQYYNGEERAKGNILERFSAQQFPDLHSELNLSSLELGDSALYFCASSASGRALGEQYFGPGTRLTVT.

This clonotype was seen a few times. The chain employs TRBV6-2 or TRBV6-3 and TRBJ2-1, with 7 bases that match TRBD2. The CDR3 covers 15 residues. J lost 8 bases, V lost 6 bases, and 13 bases had no gene match. Germline values: CDR1 MNHEY, CDR2 SVGEGT. CDR3: CASRISGSLSDEQFF. The CDR3 DNA reads TGTGCCAGCAGGATTAGCGGGTCCCTCTCGGATGAGCAGTTCTTC.

The sample holds many counts of this clonotype. This chain uses TRBV12-3 or TRBV12-4 with TRBJ1-5, with TRBD1 matching over 9 bases. The CDR3 contains 16 residues. J gave up 6 bases and V 3 bases, and 9 bases lay outside the gene matches. CDR3 in amino acids: CASSLETGGWGQPQHF. For the CDR3, the DNA is TGTGCCAGCAGTTTGGAGACAGGGGGTTGGGGTCAGCCCCAGCATTTT.

This chain connects TRBV29-1 to TRBJ2-3, with 11 bases aligning to TRBD2. Germline V gene lookup returns CDR1 SQVTM and CDR2 ANQGSEA. The length of the CDR3 is 14 residues. V shed 6 bases, J shed 4 bases, and the junction held 6 bases outside the gene matches. The CDR3 bases are TGCAGCGTAAGACTAGCGGGACTTGCAGATACGCAGTATTTT. It encodes CSVRLAGLADTQYF.

This clonotype has at least ten counts. V and J are TRBV4-3 and TRBJ2-7; 8 bases line up with TRBD1. Germline trimming cut 2 bases from V and 3 bases from J; bases unmatched to any gene: 6. The germline CDR1 and CDR2 sequences are LGHNA and YSLEER. The CDR3 is 15 amino acids. The CDR3 loop reads CASSQSETGDYEQYF. CDR3 nucleotide sequence: TGCGCCAGCAGCCAAAGTGAGACAGGGGACTACGAGCAGTACTTC.

The V call is TRBV2, the J call TRBJ1-6; TRBD1 matches 9 bases. CDR1 and CDR2 (germline): SNHLY, FYNNEI. This CDR3 contains 12 residues. V dropped 2 bases and J dropped 19; count of bases not matched to a gene: 6. CDR3 protein: CASSESGGQGHF. CDR3 coding DNA: TGTGCCAGCAGTGAATCAGGTGGACAGGGGCACTTT.

This sequence joins TRBV20-1 and TRBJ2-1; no definite D call. CDR1 is DFQATT and CDR2 is SNEGSKA in the germline V gene (reference sequence). This CDR3 has 11 amino acids. The V gene lost 2 bases and the J gene lost 4 bases, with 3 bases spanning the gap. CDR3 sequence (DNA): TGCAGTGCTAGATGGTACAATGAGCAGTTCTTC. It codes for CSARWYNEQFF.

This clonotype was seen more than once but under ten times. V gene TRBV5-1 combines with J gene TRBJ2-7; the D gene is possibly TRBD1 (6 bases). V lost 0 bases to trimming and J lost 2 bases, with 12 bases between them. Germline V gives CDR1 SGHRS, CDR2 YFSETQ. The CDR3 covers 15 residues. This CDR3 reads CASSLEGVIPYEQYF. The DNA for the CDR3 is TGCGCCAGCAGCTTGGAGGGGGTGATACCCTACGAGCAGTACTTC. Full variable domain (rest looked up from reference TRBV5-1 and TRBJ2-7): KAGVTQTPRYLIKTRGQQVTLSCSPISGHRSVSWYQQTPGQGLQFLFEYFSETQRNKGNFPGRFSGRQFSNSRSEMNVSTLELGDSALYLCASSLEGVIPYEQYFGPGTRLTVT.